This T cell receptor (beta chain) emerged from a study of Ad26.COV2.S vaccination and SARS-CoV-2 variants. General observations from the study: The authors reported substantial breadth in spike-specific CD8+ and CD4+ T cell responses after vaccination. Placebo recipients and vaccine recipients were similar in non-spike TCR breadth.

The V gene's germline CDR1 is SGHRS and CDR2 YFSETQ. The CDR3 length is 13 residues. With 6 bases removed from V and 0 bases from J, the gap between germline ends came to 9 bases. This clone has only one observation. The target antigen is unknown. Described treatment: 19 received Ad26.COV2.S at low or high dose, single or two shots; roughly five received placebo; per-sample allocation not given. Day 63 after the first injection of vaccine or placebo was the sampling time. Produced via immunoSEQ multiplex PCR; TCRdb's table is partial and in-frame only. Among roughly 320,000 clones listed, around 87% were seen once.

Material: peripheral blood, obtained in a trial of Ad26.COV2.S vaccine versus placebo. The rearrangement links TRBV5-1 to TRBJ1-1; D call uncertain. The source of this sequence is a person between 18 and 60 years old who received the Ad26.COV2.S COVID-19 vaccine or a placebo. The CDR3, as DNA: TGCGCCAGCACTCGATTATTGAACACTGAAGCTTTCTTT. This sequence encodes CASTRLLNTEAFF.